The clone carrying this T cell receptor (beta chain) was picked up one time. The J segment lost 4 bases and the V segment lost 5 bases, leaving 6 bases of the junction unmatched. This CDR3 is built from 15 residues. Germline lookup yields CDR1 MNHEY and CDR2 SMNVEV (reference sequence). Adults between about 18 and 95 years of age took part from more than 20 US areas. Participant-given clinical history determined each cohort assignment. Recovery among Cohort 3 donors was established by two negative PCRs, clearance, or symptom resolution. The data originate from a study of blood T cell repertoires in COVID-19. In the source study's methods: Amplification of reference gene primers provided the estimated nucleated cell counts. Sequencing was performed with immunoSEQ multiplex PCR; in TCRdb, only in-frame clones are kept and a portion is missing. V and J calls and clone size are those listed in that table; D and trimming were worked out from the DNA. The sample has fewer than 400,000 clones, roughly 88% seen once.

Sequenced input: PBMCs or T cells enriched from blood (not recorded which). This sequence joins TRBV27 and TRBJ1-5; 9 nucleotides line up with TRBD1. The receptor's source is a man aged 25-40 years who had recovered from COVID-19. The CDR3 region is CASSAGTGSNQPQHF. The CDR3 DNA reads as TGTGCCAGCAGTGCCGGGACAGGGTCAAATCAGCCCCAGCATTTT.